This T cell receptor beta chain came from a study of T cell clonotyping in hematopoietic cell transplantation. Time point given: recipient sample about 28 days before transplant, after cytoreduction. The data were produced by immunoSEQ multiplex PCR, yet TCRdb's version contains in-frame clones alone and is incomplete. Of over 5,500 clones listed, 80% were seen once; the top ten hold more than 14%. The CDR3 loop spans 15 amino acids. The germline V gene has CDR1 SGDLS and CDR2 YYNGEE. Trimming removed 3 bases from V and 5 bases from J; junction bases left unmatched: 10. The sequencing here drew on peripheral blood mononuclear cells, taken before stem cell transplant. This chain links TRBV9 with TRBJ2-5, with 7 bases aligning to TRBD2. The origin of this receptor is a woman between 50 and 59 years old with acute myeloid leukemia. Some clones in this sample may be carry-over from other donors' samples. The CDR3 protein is CASSANQGGWETQYF. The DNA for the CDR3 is TGTGCCAGCAGCGCGAACCAGGGAGGGTGGGAGACCCAGTACTTC.